The 9 T cell receptor beta chains reported below all come from one sample, sequenced in a study of cytomegalovirus exposure and HLA in healthy donors (dated by TCRdb to the late 2010s). The library was built by means of the immunoSEQ multiplex PCR assay. For the multiplex PCR, a mixture combining 60 forward primers for TCR Vbeta segments and 13 reverse primers for TCR Jbeta segments was used. The immuneACCESS repertoire file appears here via TCRdb, limited to in-frame rearrangements. These files lack a portion of the clones; in checked studies, under half of the deficit traces to unresolved V genes, and the cause of the others is not known. This sample gives approximately 150,000 clones in total; around 80% of them show up just once. Of the sample, about 11% falls within the top ten clones. The sequenced material came from PBMCs. These receptors came from a man between 18 and 35 years old in good health and CMV-seropositive.

The chain combines TRBV14 with TRBJ2-5, with TRBD2 matching 8 bases. V was pared by 2 bases and J by 3 bases, with 8 bases of the junction left unmatched. The CDR3 loop spans 16 amino acids. Germline CDR1 reads SGHDN; CDR2 reads FVKESK. CDR3 sequence: CASSQFSGRLEETQYF. For the CDR3, the DNA is TGTGCCAGCAGCCAATTCAGCGGGAGATTAGAAGAGACCCAGTACTTC.

The genes are TRBV5-6 and TRBJ1-1, with 10 bases matching TRBD1. V shed 0 bases and J 5 bases; nucleotides not matched to a gene: 7. CDR1 SGHDT and CDR2 YYEEEE come from the germline V gene. The CDR3 runs to 16 residues. The CDR3 loop reads CASSLAPTGGRTEAFF. Written as DNA, the CDR3 is TGTGCCAGCAGCTTGGCCCCGACAGGGGGCAGGACTGAAGCTTTCTTT.

This clone appeared once. The V gene is TRBV7-9, the J gene TRBJ2-3, with TRBD2 matching over 14 bases. This CDR3 has 19 amino acids. In germline, CDR1 is SEHNR, CDR2 FQNEAQ (reference sequence). The V gene end was trimmed by 5 bases and the J gene end by 8 bases; junction bases not matched to a gene: 18. Here the CDR3 reads CASSGELWPGLAGAGTQYF. The CDR3 nucleotides are TGTGCCAGCAGCGGGGAGCTTTGGCCGGGACTAGCGGGAGCGGGTACGCAGTATTTT. The entire variable domain, with the rest obtained from reference TRBV7-9 and TRBJ2-3, is as follows: DTGVSQNPRHKITKRGQNVTFRCDPISEHNRLYWYRQTLGQGPEFLTYFQNEAQLEKSRLLSDRFSAERPKGSFSTLEIQRTEQGDSAMYLCASSGELWPGLAGAGTQYFGPGTRLTVL.

This clone was counted a few times. V and J are TRBV6-6 and TRBJ2-7; maybe TRBD1 (5 bases). Trimming removed 0 bases from V and 6 bases from J, with 12 bases in between. Germline CDR1 is MNHNY and CDR2 is SVGAGI (reference sequence). The CDR3 is made up of 14 amino acids. The CDR3, as DNA: TGTGCCAGCAGTTACTCGGAGACAGTCGCCGAGCAGTACTTC. The encoded protein is CASSYSETVAEQYF.

The J gene is TRBJ1-5, the V gene TRBV5-4; D remains ambiguous. Trimming removed 4 bases from V and 11 bases from J, with 19 bases in between. CDR3 length: 14 amino acids. Germline V gene data show CDR1 as SGHNT and CDR2 as YYREEE (reference sequence). The CDR3 region has the DNA TGTGCCAGCAGCCTGTACTCGAGCCCGGAGTCCCAGCATTTT. This gives the protein CASSLYSSPESQHF.

The gene calls are TRBV2 and TRBJ2-1; 11 bases are a match to TRBD2. The CDR3 runs to 13 residues. Germline CDR1 and CDR2: SNHLY and FYNNEI. Here the CDR3 reads CAVPSGRNNEQFF. The DNA for the CDR3 is TGTGCGGTACCTAGCGGGAGGAACAATGAGCAGTTCTTC.

This clone is a singleton in its sample. The genes are TRBV5-1 and TRBJ1-1; D unclear. Trimming left V 0 bases short and J 8 bases short, with 11 bases between. The CDR3 sequence is 13 residues long. Looked up from germline, CDR1 is SGHRS and CDR2 is YFSETQ. In nucleotides, the CDR3 is TGCGCCAGCAGCTTGGAGGTGGGAGAAGAAGCTTTCTTT. Protein product: CASSLEVGEEAFF.

The V and J genes are TRBV7-8 and TRBJ2-1; 9 bases map to TRBD1. Germline V gives CDR1 SGHVS, CDR2 FQNEAQ. V was clipped by 5 bases and J by 8 bases; unmatched bases: 7. CDR3 length equals 14 residues. The CDR3 region is CASSMGQGGDEQFF. The CDR3 DNA follows: TGTGCCAGCAGCATGGGACAGGGTGGTGATGAGCAGTTCTTC.

The gene calls are TRBV27 and TRBJ2-1, with 7 bases fitting TRBD2. Trimming at V came to 1 base and at J to 15 bases, leaving 6 bases not matched to a gene. CDR3 length: 12 amino acids. Germline CDR1 and CDR2: MNHEY and SMNVEV (reference sequence). CDR3: CASSLWGLPPFF. CDR3 DNA: TGTGCCAGCAGTTTATGGGGACTACCCCCGTTCTTC.